Listed below are T cell receptor beta chains from one sample, sequenced in a study of STAT5B mutations in CD4+ large granular lymphocyte leukemia. Sequenced by immunoSEQ multiplex PCR; TCRdb stores in-frame clones only, minus some. The sample has tens of thousands of clones, just over 85% seen once. Specimen: CD4+ T cells from blood buffy coats. Receptor source: a human donor in good health. The CDR3 runs from the conserved cysteine through the conserved F or W. A D gene is named only where the DNA matches it firmly. The size entry is marked missing in some rows and otherwise reads once, few, many or a size class.

TRBD2	TRBV4-2	-	18	TRBJ2-7	CASSQELAGVLIVHEQYF	TGTGCCAGCAGCCAAGAACTAGCGGGAGTTCTTATCGTCCACGAGCAGTACTTC
-	TRBV30	-	14	TRBJ2-4	CAWSVQGSRNIQYF	TGTGCCTGGAGTGTACAGGGCAGCCGGAACATTCAGTACTTC
TRBD1	TRBV7-2	-	14	TRBJ1-1	CASRPGTGVSEAFF	TGTGCCAGCAGACCTGGGACAGGGGTGTCCGAAGCTTTCTTT
-	TRBV19	-	17	TRBJ2-6	CASSFRLIGSGANVLTF	TGTGCCAGTAGTTTCCGGCTGATCGGCTCTGGGGCCAACGTCCTGACTTTC
TRBD1	TRBV7-7	-	13	TRBJ2-5	CASSGQGQETQYF	TGTGCCAGCAGTGGACAGGGCCAAGAGACCCAGTACTTC
-	TRBV28	-	13	TRBJ1-5	CASSYIGNQPQHF	TGTGCCAGCAGTTACATCGGCAATCAGCCCCAGCATTTT
TRBD1	TRBV15	few	15	TRBJ1-1	CATSRGDRKNTEAFF	TGTGCCACCAGCAGAGGGGACAGGAAAAACACTGAAGCTTTCTTT
TRBD1	TRBV18	-	17	TRBJ2-7	CASSPRPGQGSSYEQYF	TGTGCCAGCTCACCACGACCGGGACAGGGTAGTTCCTACGAGCAGTACTTC
-	TRBV10-3	-	16	TRBJ2-7	CATGEVGPEKSYEQYF	TGTGCCACCGGGGAGGTTGGGCCAGAGAAGTCCTACGAGCAGTACTTC
-	TRBV28	-	15	TRBJ2-3	CASSSPRTPTDTQYF	TGTGCCAGCAGTTCTCCGCGGACCCCGACAGATACGCAGTATTTT
-	TRBV9	-	17	TRBJ2-1	CASSVGQGSGGPVEQFF	TGTGCCAGCAGCGTAGGACAGGGGTCGGGAGGGCCGGTTGAGCAGTTCTTC
-	TRBV5-1	-	13	TRBJ1-3	CASSFNPGNTIYF	TGCGCCAGCAGCTTCAATCCAGGAAACACCATATATTTT
-	TRBV9	-	15	TRBJ2-7	CASSTGAGGTYEQYF	TGTGCCAGCAGCACTGGTGCGGGCGGGACCTACGAGCAGTACTTC
TRBD2	TRBV7-9	-	15	TRBJ2-1	CASSHPGTSYNEQFF	TGTGCCAGCAGCCACCCCGGGACTAGCTACAATGAGCAGTTCTTC
-	TRBV27	-	13	TRBJ1-4	CASSARQNEKLFF	TGTGCCAGCAGTGCAAGACAGAATGAAAAACTGTTTTTT
TRBD1	TRBV2	-	15	TRBJ1-5	CASSGQGASGQPQHF	TGTGCCAGCAGTGGACAGGGGGCTTCGGGACAGCCCCAGCATTTT
-	TRBV7-8	-	15	TRBJ1-3	CASSLATFSGNTIYF	TGTGCCAGCAGCTTAGCAACCTTCTCTGGAAACACCATATATTTT
TRBD1	TRBV6-6	-	15	TRBJ2-7	CASSYSGQGPNEQYF	TGTGCCAGCAGTTACTCCGGACAGGGGCCAAACGAGCAGTACTTC
-	TRBV27	-	16	TRBJ1-5	CASSLRGDGTSQPQHF	TGTGCCAGCAGTTTACGGGGTGACGGGACCAGTCAGCCCCAGCATTTT
TRBD1	TRBV5-6	-	14	TRBJ1-2	CASSHRDSNYGYTF	TGTGCCAGCAGTCACCGGGACAGCAACTATGGCTACACCTTC
-	TRBV27	once	16	TRBJ1-5	CASRRTAFSGNQPQHF	TGTGCCAGCAGGAGGACAGCCTTTTCGGGCAATCAGCCCCAGCATTTT
-	TRBV2	-	14	TRBJ1-2	CASRVDSVYYGYTF	TGTGCCAGCAGGGTGGACAGCGTGTATTATGGCTACACCTTC
-	TRBV4-2	-	13	TRBJ1-1	CASSPGFGIEAFF	TGTGCCAGCAGCCCCGGTTTTGGCATTGAAGCTTTCTTT
-	TRBV27	-	14	TRBJ2-7	CASSPAGHSYEQYF	TGTGCCAGCAGTCCCGCGGGCCACTCCTACGAGCAGTACTTC
-	TRBV7-9	-	14	TRBJ1-2	CASSLSLGLYGYTF	TGTGCCAGCAGCTTAAGCCTGGGACTTTATGGCTACACCTTC
-	TRBV21-1	-	17	TRBJ1-1	CASSKGQGGRCGTEAFF	TGTGCCAGCAGCAAAGGACAGGGGGGTAGGTGTGGCACTGAAGCTTTCTTT
-	TRBV4-2	-	13	TRBJ2-1	CASSQLTGDEQFF	TGTGCCAGCAGCCAACTCACAGGCGATGAGCAGTTCTTC
-	TRBV28	once	15	TRBJ2-7	CASSSPRHLSYEQYF	TGTGCCAGCAGTTCCCCCCGACATCTCTCCTACGAGCAGTACTTC
-	TRBV27	-	16	TRBJ1-3	CASSPGPSWSGNTIYF	TGTGCCAGCAGCCCCGGCCCCTCTTGGTCTGGAAACACCATATATTTT
-	TRBV18	-	12	TRBJ2-4	CASSRDGNIQYF	TGTGCCAGCTCAAGGGACGGAAACATTCAGTACTTC
TRBD1	TRBV7-6	-	16	TRBJ2-2	CASSTGQAFNTGELFF	TGTGCCAGCAGCACCGGACAGGCCTTTAACACCGGGGAGCTGTTTTTT
-	TRBV27	-	14	TRBJ2-7	CASSFKVGTYEQYF	TGTGCCAGCAGTTTCAAGGTCGGGACCTACGAGCAGTACTTC
-	TRBV2	-	14	TRBJ2-7	CASTERTKAYEQYF	TGTGCCAGCACAGAGAGGACTAAAGCCTACGAGCAGTACTTC
TRBD1	TRBV7-8	-	15	TRBJ1-2	CASSLEWGQIYGYTF	TGTGCCAGCAGCTTAGAATGGGGACAGATCTATGGCTACACCTTC
-	TRBV7-8	-	13	TRBJ1-1	CASSLVGITEAFF	TGTGCCAGCAGCTTAGTAGGGATCACTGAAGCTTTCTTT
TRBD2	TRBV12-5	-	19	TRBJ2-4	CASGLIYEAGGPSGNIQYF	TGTGCTAGTGGTTTGATCTATGAGGCGGGAGGGCCGAGTGGGAACATTCAGTACTTC
TRBD2	TRBV6-5	-	16	TRBJ2-1	CASSYQAGLFYNEQFF	TGTGCCAGCAGTTATCAAGCGGGGTTATTCTACAATGAGCAGTTCTTC
TRBD2	TRBV6-4	-	16	TRBJ2-3	CASSPRSGASTDTQYF	TGTGCCAGCAGCCCGAGAAGCGGGGCTAGCACAGATACGCAGTATTTT
-	TRBV30	-	14	TRBJ2-3	CAWSPQTFTDTQYF	TGTGCCTGGAGTCCACAGACTTTCACAGATACGCAGTATTTT
TRBD1	TRBV5-1	few	17	TRBJ2-7	CASRLGARGQGANEQYF	TGCGCCAGCAGATTAGGGGCCCGGGGACAGGGGGCCAACGAGCAGTACTTC
TRBD1	TRBV6-5	-	15	TRBJ1-1	CASSWRTGGEPEAFF	TGTGCCAGCAGTTGGCGGACAGGGGGCGAACCTGAAGCTTTCTTT
-	TRBV7-9	-	14	TRBJ2-7	CASSFTGPTYEQYF	TGTGCCAGCAGCTTTACAGGGCCTACCTACGAGCAGTACTTC
TRBD2	TRBV27	-	14	TRBJ2-1	CASTQGLAGNEQFF	TGTGCCAGCACCCAAGGGCTAGCGGGGAATGAGCAGTTCTTC
-	TRBV19	-	16	TRBJ2-5	CASSGRYRRGEETQYF	TGTGCCAGTAGTGGGAGATACCGTAGGGGCGAAGAGACCCAGTACTTC
-	TRBV7-9	-	11	TRBJ2-7	CASSLVAEQYF	TGTGCCAGCAGCTTAGTTGCCGAGCAGTACTTC
-	TRBV25-1	-	16	TRBJ2-7	CASSESSKGQNYEQYF	TGTGCCAGCAGTGAATCCTCGAAGGGCCAAAACTACGAGCAGTACTTC
-	TRBV5-1	-	16	TRBJ1-1	CASSLERSNPLTEAFF	TGCGCCAGCAGCTTGGAGCGTAGCAACCCCCTCACTGAAGCTTTCTTT
-	TRBV6-1	-	12	TRBJ1-2	CASSVSGYGYTF	TGTGCCAGCAGTGTTTCAGGGTACGGCTACACCTTC
-	TRBV5-6	-	14	TRBJ2-5	CASSKIDSLETQYF	TGTGCCAGCAGCAAAATAGACAGTTTGGAGACCCAGTACTTC
TRBD1	TRBV5-4	once	15	TRBJ2-7	CASSGGTGGVYEQYF	TGTGCCAGCAGCGGAGGGACAGGGGGCGTCTACGAGCAGTACTTC
-	TRBV28	-	17	TRBJ2-2	CASSFPRRGVNTGELFF	TGTGCCAGCAGTTTCCCCCGCCGCGGGGTGAACACCGGGGAGCTGTTTTTT
-	TRBV7-3	once	14	TRBJ2-6	CASSLRFGANVLTF	TGTGCCAGCAGCTTAAGGTTCGGGGCCAACGTCCTGACTTTC
-	TRBV9	-	16	TRBJ2-1	CASSAQVPRARNEQFF	TGTGCCAGCAGCGCCCAAGTGCCGAGGGCTCGTAATGAGCAGTTCTTC
-	TRBV18	-	16	TRBJ1-2	CASSPQARARHYGYTF	TGTGCCAGCTCACCGCAAGCCAGGGCCCGCCACTATGGCTACACCTTC